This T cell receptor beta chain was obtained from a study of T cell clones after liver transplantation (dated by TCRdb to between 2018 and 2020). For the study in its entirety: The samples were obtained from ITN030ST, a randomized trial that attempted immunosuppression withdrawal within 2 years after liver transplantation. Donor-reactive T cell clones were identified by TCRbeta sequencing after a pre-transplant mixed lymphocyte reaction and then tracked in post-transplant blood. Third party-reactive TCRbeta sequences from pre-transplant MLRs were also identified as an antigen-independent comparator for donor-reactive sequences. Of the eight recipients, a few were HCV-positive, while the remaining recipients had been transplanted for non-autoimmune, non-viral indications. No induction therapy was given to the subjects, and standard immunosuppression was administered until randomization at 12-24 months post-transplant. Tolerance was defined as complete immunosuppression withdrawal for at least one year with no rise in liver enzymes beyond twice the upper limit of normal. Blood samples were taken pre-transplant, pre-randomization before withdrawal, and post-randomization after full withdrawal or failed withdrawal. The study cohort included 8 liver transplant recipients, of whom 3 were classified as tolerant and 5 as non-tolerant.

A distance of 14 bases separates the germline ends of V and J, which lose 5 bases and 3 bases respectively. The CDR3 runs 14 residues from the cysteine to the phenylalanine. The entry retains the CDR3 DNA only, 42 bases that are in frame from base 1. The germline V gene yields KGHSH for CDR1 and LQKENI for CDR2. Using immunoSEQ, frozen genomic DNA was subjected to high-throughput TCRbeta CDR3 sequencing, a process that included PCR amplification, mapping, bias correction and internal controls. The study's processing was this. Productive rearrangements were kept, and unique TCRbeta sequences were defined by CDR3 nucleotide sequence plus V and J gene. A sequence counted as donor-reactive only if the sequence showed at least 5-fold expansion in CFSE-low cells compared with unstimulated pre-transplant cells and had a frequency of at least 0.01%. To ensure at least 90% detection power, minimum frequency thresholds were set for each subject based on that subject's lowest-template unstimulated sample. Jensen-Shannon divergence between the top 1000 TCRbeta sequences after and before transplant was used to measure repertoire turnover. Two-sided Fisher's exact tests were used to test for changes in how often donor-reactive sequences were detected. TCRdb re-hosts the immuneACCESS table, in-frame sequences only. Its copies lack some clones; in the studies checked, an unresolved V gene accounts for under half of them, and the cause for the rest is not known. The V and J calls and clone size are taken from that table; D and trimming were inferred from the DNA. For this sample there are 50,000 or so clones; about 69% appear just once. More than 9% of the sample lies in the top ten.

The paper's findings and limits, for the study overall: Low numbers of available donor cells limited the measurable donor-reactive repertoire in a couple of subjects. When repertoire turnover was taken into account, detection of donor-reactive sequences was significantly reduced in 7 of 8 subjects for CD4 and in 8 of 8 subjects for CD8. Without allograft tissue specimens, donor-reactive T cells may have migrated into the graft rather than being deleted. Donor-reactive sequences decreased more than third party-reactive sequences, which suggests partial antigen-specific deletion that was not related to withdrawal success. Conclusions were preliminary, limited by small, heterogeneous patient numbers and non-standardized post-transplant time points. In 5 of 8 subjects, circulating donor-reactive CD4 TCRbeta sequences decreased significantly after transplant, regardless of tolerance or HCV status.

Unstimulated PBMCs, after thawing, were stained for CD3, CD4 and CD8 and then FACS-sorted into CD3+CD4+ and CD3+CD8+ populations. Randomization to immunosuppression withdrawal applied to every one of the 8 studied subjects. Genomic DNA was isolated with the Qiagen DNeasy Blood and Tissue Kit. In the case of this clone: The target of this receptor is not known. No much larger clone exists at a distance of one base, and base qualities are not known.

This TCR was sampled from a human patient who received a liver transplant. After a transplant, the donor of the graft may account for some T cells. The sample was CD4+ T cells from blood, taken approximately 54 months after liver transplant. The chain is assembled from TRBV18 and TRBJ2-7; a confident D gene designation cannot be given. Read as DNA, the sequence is TGTGCCAGCTCAATAGGGCCCAGCAGCTACGAGCAGTACTTC. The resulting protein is CASSIGPSSYEQYF. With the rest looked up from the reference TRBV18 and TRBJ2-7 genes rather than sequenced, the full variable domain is NAGVMQNPRHLVRRRGQEARLRCSPMKGHSHVYWYRQLPEEGLKFMVYLQKENIIDESGMPKERFSAEFPKEGPSILRIQQVVRGDSAAYFCASSIGPSSYEQYFGPGTRLTVT.